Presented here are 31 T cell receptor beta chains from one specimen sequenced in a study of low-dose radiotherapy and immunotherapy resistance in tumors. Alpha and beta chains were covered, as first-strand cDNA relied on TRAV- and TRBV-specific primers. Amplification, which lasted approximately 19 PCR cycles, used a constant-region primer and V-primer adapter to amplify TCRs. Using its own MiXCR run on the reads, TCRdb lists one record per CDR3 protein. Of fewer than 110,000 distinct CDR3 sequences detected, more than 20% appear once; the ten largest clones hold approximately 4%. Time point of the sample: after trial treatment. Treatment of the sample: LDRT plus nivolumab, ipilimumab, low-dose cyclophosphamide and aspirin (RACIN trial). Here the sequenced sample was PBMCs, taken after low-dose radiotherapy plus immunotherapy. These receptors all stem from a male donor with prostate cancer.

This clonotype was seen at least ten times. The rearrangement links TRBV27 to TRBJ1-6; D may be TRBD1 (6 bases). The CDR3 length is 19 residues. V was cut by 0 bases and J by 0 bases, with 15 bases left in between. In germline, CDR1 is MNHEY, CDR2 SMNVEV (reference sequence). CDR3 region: CASSLSPGQTNSYNSPLHF. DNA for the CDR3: TGTGCCAGCAGTTTATCTCCCGGACAGACTAACTCCTATAATTCACCCCTCCACTTT.

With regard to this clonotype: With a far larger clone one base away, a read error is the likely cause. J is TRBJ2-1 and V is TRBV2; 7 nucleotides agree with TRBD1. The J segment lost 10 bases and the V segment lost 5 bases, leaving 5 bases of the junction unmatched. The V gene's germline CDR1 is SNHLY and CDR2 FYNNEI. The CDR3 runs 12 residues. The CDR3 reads CASSKGAYEQFF. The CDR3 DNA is TGTGCCAGCAGTAAGGGGGCCTACGAGCAGTTCTTC.

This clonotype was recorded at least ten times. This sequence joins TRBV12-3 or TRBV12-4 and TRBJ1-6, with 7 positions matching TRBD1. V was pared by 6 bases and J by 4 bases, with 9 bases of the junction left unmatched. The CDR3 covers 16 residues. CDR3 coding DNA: TGTGCCAGCAGCCGGGACAGTAACTTTTATAATTCACCCCTCCACTTT. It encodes CASSRDSNFYNSPLHF.

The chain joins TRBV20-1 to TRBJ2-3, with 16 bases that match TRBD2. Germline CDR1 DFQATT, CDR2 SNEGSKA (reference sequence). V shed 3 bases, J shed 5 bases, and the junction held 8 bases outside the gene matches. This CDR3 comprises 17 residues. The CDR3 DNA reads TGCAGTGCTAGGGGGACTAGCGGGGGGGCCCACCTAGATACGCAGTATTTT. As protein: CSARGTSGGAHLDTQYF.

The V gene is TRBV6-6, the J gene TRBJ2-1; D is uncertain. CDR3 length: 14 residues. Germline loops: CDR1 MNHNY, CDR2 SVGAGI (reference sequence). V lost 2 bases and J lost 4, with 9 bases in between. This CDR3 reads CASSYEGSYNEQFF. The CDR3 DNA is TGTGCCAGCAGTTACGAAGGCAGTTACAATGAGCAGTTCTTC.

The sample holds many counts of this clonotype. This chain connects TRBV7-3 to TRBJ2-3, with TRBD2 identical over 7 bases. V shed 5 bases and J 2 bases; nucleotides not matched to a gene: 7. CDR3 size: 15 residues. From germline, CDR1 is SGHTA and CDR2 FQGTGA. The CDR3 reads CASSALAGPTDTQYF. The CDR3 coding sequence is TGTGCCAGCAGCGCCTTAGCGGGTCCCACAGATACGCAGTATTTT. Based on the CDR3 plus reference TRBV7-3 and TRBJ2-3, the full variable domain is GAGVSQTPSNKVTEKGKYVELRCDPISGHTALYWYRQSLGQGPEFLIYFQGTGAADDSGLPNDRFFAVRPEGSVSTLKIQRTERGDSAVYLCASSALAGPTDTQYFGPGTRLTVL.

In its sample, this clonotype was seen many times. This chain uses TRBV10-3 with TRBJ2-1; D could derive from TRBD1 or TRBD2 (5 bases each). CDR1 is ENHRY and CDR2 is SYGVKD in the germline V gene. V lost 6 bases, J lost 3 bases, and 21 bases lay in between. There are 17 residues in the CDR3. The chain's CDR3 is CAIRGDQSNTNYNEQFF. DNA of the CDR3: TGTGCCATCAGGGGGGACCAATCAAACACTAACTACAATGAGCAGTTCTTC.

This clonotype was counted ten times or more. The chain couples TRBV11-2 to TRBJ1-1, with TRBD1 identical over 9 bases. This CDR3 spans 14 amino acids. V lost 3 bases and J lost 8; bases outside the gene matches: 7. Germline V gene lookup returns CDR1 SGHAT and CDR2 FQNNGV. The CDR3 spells CASSFGTGSNEAFF. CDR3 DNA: TGTGCCAGCAGCTTTGGGACAGGGTCTAACGAAGCTTTCTTT.

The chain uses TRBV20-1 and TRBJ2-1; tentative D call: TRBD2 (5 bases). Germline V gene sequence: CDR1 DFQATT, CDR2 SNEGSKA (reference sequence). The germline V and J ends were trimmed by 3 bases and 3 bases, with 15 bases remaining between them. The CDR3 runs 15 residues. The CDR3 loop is CSASKGLGIYNEQFF. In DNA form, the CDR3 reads TGCAGTGCTAGTAAGGGCCTCGGGATCTACAATGAGCAGTTCTTC.

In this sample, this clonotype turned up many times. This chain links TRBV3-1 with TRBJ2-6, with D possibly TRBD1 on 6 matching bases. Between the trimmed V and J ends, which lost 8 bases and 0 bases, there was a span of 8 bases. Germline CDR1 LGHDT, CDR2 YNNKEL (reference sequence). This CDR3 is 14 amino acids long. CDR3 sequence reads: CASQGHSGANVLTF. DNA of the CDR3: TGTGCCAGCCAGGGACACTCTGGGGCCAACGTCCTGACTTTC.

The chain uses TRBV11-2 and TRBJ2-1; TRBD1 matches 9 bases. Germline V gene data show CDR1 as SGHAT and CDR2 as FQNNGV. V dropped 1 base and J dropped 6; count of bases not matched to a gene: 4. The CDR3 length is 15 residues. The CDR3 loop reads CASSLAPTGGNEQFF. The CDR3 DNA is TGTGCCAGCAGCTTAGCCCCGACAGGGGGCAATGAGCAGTTCTTC. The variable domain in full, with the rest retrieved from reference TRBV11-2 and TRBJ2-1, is EAGVAQSPRYKIIEKRQSVAFWCNPISGHATLYWYQQILGQGPKLLIQFQNNGVVDDSQLPKDRFSAERLKGVDSTLKIQPAKLEDSAVYLCASSLAPTGGNEQFFGPGTRLTVL.

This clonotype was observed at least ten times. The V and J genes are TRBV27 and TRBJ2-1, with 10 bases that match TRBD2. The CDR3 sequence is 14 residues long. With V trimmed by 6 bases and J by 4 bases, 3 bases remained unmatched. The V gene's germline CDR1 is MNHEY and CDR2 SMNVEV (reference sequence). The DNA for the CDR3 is TGTGCCAGCAGAAGCGGGGGGGTTTACAATGAGCAGTTCTTC. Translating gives CASRSGGVYNEQFF.

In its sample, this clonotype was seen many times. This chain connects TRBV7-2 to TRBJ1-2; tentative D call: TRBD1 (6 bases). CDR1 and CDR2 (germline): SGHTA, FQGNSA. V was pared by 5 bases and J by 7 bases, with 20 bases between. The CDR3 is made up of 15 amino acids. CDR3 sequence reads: CASSPTGYGTGGYTF. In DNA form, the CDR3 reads TGTGCCAGCAGCCCCACAGGGTATGGTACTGGTGGCTACACCTTC.

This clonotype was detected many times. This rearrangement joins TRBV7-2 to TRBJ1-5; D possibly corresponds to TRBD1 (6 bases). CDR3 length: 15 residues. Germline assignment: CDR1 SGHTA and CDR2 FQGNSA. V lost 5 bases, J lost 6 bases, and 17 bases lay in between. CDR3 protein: CASSPTTGLGQPQHF. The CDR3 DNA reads TGTGCCAGCAGCCCAACCACAGGGTTGGGTCAGCCCCAGCATTTT.

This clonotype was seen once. CDR3 region: CASSSYHGVSNQPQHF. CDR3 nucleotides: TGTGCCAGCTCCAGTTACCACGGCGTCAGCAATCAGCCCCAGCATTTT. The rearrangement uses TRBV6-2 or TRBV6-3 and TRBJ1-5; D not certain. The CDR3 consists of 16 residues. The V and J ends lost 8 bases and 1 base respectively, with 18 bases between them. Germline CDR1 and CDR2: MNHEY and SVGEGT.

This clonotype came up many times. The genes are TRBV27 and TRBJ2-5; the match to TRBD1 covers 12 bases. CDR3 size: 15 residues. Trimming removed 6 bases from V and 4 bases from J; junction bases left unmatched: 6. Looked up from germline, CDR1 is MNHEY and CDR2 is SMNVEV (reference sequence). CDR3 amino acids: CASSTGTGGAETQYF. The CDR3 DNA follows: TGTGCCAGCAGCACCGGGACAGGGGGCGCAGAGACCCAGTACTTC.

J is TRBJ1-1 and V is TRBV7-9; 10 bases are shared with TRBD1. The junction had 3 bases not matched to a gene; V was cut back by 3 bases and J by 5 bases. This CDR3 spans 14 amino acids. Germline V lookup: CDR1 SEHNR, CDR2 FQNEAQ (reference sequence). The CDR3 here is CASSLTGGATEAFF. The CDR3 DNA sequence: TGTGCCAGCAGCTTGACAGGGGGCGCGACTGAAGCTTTCTTT.

As DNA, the CDR3 is TGTGCCAGCAGTGTACTAGCGGGGGGGCCTACAGATACGCAGTATTTT. Protein product: CASSVLAGGPTDTQYF. The chain joins TRBV2 to TRBJ2-3; TRBD2 matches 13 bases. The CDR3 totals 16 residues. Germline V gives CDR1 SNHLY, CDR2 FYNNEI. Trimming removed 4 bases from V and 3 bases from J; junction bases left unmatched: 4.

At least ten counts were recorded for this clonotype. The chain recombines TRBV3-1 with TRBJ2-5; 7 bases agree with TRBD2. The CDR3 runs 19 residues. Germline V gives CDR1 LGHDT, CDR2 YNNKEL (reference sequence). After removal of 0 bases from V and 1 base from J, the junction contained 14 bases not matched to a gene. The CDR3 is CASSQDSRLAEILQETQYF. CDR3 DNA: TGTGCCAGCAGCCAAGATTCCAGGCTAGCGGAGATCCTCCAAGAGACCCAGTACTTC.

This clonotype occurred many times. CDR3 in amino acids: CASSPNRDRDNYGYTF. CDR3 nucleotides: TGTGCCAGCTCACCGAACCGGGACAGGGACAACTATGGCTACACCTTC. V gene TRBV18 combines with J gene TRBJ1-2; 9 bases agree with TRBD1. The trim removed 3 bases at V and 2 bases at J, leaving 7 bases unmatched. The CDR3 runs to 16 residues. Germline assignment: CDR1 KGHSH and CDR2 LQKENI.

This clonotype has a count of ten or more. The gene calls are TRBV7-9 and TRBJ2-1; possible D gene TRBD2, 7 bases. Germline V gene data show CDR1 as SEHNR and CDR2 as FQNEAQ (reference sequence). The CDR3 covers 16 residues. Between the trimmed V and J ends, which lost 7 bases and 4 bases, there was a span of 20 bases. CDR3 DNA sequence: TGTGCCAGCAACCCGATGGGGGGGGGGCCATACAATGAGCAGTTCTTC. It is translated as CASNPMGGGPYNEQFF.

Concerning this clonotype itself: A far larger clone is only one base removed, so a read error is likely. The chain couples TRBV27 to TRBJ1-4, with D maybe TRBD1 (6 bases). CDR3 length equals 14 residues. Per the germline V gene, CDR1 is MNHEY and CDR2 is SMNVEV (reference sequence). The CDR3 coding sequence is TGTGCCAGCAGGAACAGGGCGGGTAATGAAAAACTGTCTTTT. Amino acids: CASRNRAGNEKLSF.

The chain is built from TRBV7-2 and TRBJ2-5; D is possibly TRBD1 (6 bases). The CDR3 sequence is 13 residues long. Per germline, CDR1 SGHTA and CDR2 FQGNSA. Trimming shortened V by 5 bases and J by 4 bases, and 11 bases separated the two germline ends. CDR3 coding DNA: TGTGCCAGCAGCAGGGGGTATGGAGAGACCCAGTACTTC. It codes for CASSRGYGETQYF.

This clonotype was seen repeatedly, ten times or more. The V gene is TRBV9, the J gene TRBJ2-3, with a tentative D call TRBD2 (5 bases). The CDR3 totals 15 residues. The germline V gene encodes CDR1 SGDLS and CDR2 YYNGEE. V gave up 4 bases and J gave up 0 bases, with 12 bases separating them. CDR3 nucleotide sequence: TGTGCCAGCAGCTACGAGGGTGGAAGCACAGATACGCAGTATTTT. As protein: CASSYEGGSTDTQYF.

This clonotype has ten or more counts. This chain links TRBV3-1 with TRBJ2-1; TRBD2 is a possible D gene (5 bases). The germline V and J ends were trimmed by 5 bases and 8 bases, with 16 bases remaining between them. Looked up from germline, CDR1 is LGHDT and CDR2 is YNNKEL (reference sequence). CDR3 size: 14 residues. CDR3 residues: CASSAVVEGDEQFF. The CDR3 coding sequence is TGTGCCAGCAGCGCAGTTGTTGAGGGTGATGAGCAGTTCTTC.

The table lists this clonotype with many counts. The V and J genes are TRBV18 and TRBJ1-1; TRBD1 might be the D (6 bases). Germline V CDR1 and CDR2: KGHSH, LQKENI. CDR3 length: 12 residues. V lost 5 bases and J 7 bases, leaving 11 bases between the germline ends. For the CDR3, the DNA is TGTGCCAGCTCAGGGACACCCTTTGAAGCTTTCTTT. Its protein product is CASSGTPFEAFF.

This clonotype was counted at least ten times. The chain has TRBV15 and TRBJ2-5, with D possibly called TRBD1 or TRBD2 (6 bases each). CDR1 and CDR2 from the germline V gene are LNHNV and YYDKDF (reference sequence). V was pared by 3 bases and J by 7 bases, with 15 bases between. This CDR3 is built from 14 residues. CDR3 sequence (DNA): TGTGCCACCAGCAGTCCTAGGGGGGTTGCGACCCAGTACTTC. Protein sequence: CATSSPRGVATQYF.

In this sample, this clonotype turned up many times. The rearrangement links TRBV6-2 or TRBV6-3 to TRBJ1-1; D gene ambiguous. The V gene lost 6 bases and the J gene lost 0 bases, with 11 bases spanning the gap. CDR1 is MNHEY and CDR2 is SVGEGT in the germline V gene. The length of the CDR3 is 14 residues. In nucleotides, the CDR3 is TGTGCCAGCAGGAGTTGGACGGTGAACACTGAAGCTTTCTTT. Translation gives CASRSWTVNTEAFF.

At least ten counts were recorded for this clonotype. The CDR3 is CASSQDLVQGAHYGYTF. The CDR3, as DNA: TGCGCCAGCAGCCAAGATCTGGTCCAGGGGGCGCATTATGGCTACACCTTC. The chain uses TRBV4-1 and TRBJ1-2; TRBD1 matches at 8 bases. This CDR3 is built from 17 residues. Germline lookup yields CDR1 MGHRA and CDR2 YSYEKL. Unmatched junction bases numbered 11, after V lost 0 bases and J lost 5 bases.

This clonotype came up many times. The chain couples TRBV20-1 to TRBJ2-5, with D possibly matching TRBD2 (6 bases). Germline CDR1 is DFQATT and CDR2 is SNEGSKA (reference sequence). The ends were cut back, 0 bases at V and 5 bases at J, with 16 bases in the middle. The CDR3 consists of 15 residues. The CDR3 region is CSARDGASDTETQYF. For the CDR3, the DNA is TGCAGTGCTAGAGATGGAGCTAGCGATACGGAGACCCAGTACTTC.

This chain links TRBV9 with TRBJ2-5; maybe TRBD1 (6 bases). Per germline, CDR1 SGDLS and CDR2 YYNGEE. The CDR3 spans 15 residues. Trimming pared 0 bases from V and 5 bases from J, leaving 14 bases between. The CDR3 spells CASSVGVGAMETQYF. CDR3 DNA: TGTGCCAGCAGCGTAGGTGTGGGGGCGATGGAGACCCAGTACTTC. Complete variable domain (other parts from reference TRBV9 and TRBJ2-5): DSGVTQTPKHLITATGQRVTLRCSPRSGDLSVYWYQQSLDQGLQFLIQYYNGEERAKGNILERFSAQQFPDLHSELNLSSLELGDSALYFCASSVGVGAMETQYFGPGTRLLVL.